This TCR beta chain appears in the sequencing data of a study of blood T cell repertoires in COVID-19. About the research overall: The origin of the acute and convalescent COVID-19 samples was the United States, Italy and Spain. PBMCs, B-cell-depleted T cells, or T cells were the source of the cDNA or gDNA that made up the material.

This clone appeared once. Seattle patients were enrolled while actively infected and followed longitudinally. Original data processing: By means of reference gene primer amplification, nucleated cell counts were estimated. Clones were sequenced by immunoSEQ multiplex PCR, and TCRdb holds only the in-frame ones, with some missing. V, J and clone size derive from that table, while D and trimming were established from the DNA sequence. The sample carries 75,000 to 85,000 clones, 80% to 90% recorded once. The CDR3 consists of 13 residues. Between the trimmed V and J ends, which lost 8 bases and 6 bases, there was a span of 16 bases. Germline CDR1 MNHEY, CDR2 SVGAGI.

V usage is TRBV6-5 and J usage is TRBJ1-2, with D unresolved. The sequence was collected from a man aged 60 to 69 with COVID-19, enrolled during active disease. Source material: peripheral blood. The CDR3 spells CASFSGINNGYTF. DNA of the CDR3: TGTGCCAGCTTCTCGGGGATCAACAATGGCTACACCTTC.